One sample yielded the 8 T cell receptor beta chains listed below, sequenced in a study of blood T cell repertoires in COVID-19. The table came from immunoSEQ multiplex PCR; TCRdb's copy has only in-frame clones and leaves some out. The sample lists 150,000 to 180,000 clones; approximately 83% were seen once. The specimen sequenced was peripheral blood. These receptors came from a woman aged 55 to 70 with acute or convalescent COVID-19.

The chain employs TRBV29-1 and TRBJ2-3; 7 bases fit TRBD1. Germline V gene lookup returns CDR1 SQVTM and CDR2 ANQGSEA. The ends lost 7 bases at V and 4 bases at J; junction bases unmatched: 11. The CDR3 contains 14 residues. DNA for the CDR3: TGCAGCGCCCTGACAGGGTTTGAGGCAGATACGCAGTATTTT. Its protein product is CSALTGFEADTQYF.

The genes are TRBV3-1 (or the pseudogene TRBV3-2) and TRBJ2-3; TRBD1 matches 7 bases. Trimming cost V 2 bases and J 3 bases; bases outside gene matches: 8. CDR3 length: 16 residues. Germline V lookup: CDR1 LGHDT, CDR2 YNNKEL (reference sequence). The chain's CDR3 is CASSQQFGRGTDTQYF. The CDR3 nucleotides read TGTGCCAGCAGCCAACAATTTGGCAGGGGGACAGATACGCAGTATTTT.

J is TRBJ2-2 and V is TRBV9; maybe TRBD2 (5 bases). The germline V and J ends were trimmed by 4 bases and 0 bases, with 13 bases remaining between them. Germline V gives CDR1 SGDLS, CDR2 YYNGEE. The CDR3 is made up of 16 amino acids. DNA for the CDR3: TGTGCCAGCAGCTCCAGGACTCAACCGAACACCGGGGAGCTGTTTTTT. This gives the protein CASSSRTQPNTGELFF.

This chain links TRBV5-1 with TRBJ2-5, with 9 positions matching TRBD1. V lost 0 bases to trimming and J lost 5 bases; unmatched junction nucleotides: 2. CDR1 SGHRS and CDR2 YFSETQ come from the germline V gene. There are 14 residues in the CDR3. As DNA, the CDR3 is TGCGCCAGCAGCTTGGGGACAGGGGATGAGACCCAGTACTTC. Its translation: CASSLGTGDETQYF.

This rearrangement joins TRBV6-2 or TRBV6-3 to TRBJ1-5; a weak D match, TRBD1 (6 bases). CDR3 size: 16 residues. Germline V gene data show CDR1 as MNHEY and CDR2 as SVGEGT. Trimming removed 2 bases at V and 6 bases at J, with 17 bases between. CDR3 loop: CASSYPPATGFQPQHF. The CDR3 nucleotides are TGTGCCAGCAGTTACCCCCCGGCAACAGGGTTTCAGCCCCAGCATTTT.

As DNA, the CDR3 is TGTGCCAGGAGACAGAGTTTTAATTCACCCCTCCACTTT. Amino acid sequence: CARRQSFNSPLHF. This rearrangement joins TRBV6-6 to TRBJ1-6; the D gene is possibly TRBD1 (5 bases). This CDR3 comprises 13 residues. Trimming removed 9 bases at V and 6 bases at J, with 12 bases between. Germline loops: CDR1 MNHNY, CDR2 SVGAGI (reference sequence).

This chain links TRBV9 with TRBJ2-2; a possible D gene is TRBD2 (5 bases). Germline loops: CDR1 SGDLS, CDR2 YYNGEE. The CDR3 spans 14 residues. Trimming cost V 5 bases and J 2 bases, with 10 bases left between them. This CDR3 is CASRKDSNTGELFF. CDR3 bases: TGTGCCAGCAGAAAGGACTCCAACACCGGGGAGCTGTTTTTT.

The genes are TRBV5-6 and TRBJ1-6; 7 bases fit TRBD1. CDR1 SGHDT and CDR2 YYEEEE come from the germline V gene. CDR3 length: 15 residues. The V gene end was trimmed by 0 bases and the J gene end by 7 bases; junction bases not matched to a gene: 4. The CDR3 sequence is CASSLGDRTNSPLHF. Here the CDR3 DNA reads TGTGCCAGCAGCTTGGGGGACAGAACGAATTCACCCCTCCACTTT.